Below, 11 T cell receptor beta chains from the same sample are listed, as sequenced in a study of blood T cell repertoires in COVID-19. Measured with immunoSEQ multiplex PCR; TCRdb has only the in-frame clones, and not every one. Of approximately 60,000 clones in the sample, 60% to 85% were seen once. The sequencing input was peripheral blood. Receptors originate from a man between 60 and 70 years old with acute or convalescent COVID-19.

As DNA, the CDR3 is TGTGCCAGCAGCTGGGGGCTTCAGGGCCCGACCTATGGCTACACCTTC. This sequence encodes CASSWGLQGPTYGYTF. J is TRBJ1-2 and V is TRBV5-4; weak D call: TRBD1 (6 bases). V lost 3 bases and J 4 bases, leaving 19 bases between the germline ends. CDR3 length equals 16 residues. CDR1 and CDR2 (germline): SGHNT, YYREEE (reference sequence).

This clone was picked up one time. The V gene is TRBV6-2 or TRBV6-3, the J gene TRBJ1-5; the D gene is possibly TRBD1 (6 bases). The CDR3 spans 15 residues. Germline V gene lookup returns CDR1 MNHEY and CDR2 SVGEGT. V lost 6 bases and J 4 bases, leaving 16 bases between the germline ends. The CDR3 DNA reads TGTGCCAGCAGCGCCGGGGGGCCCATTAATCAGCCCCAGCATTTT. Its translation: CASSAGGPINQPQHF.

The chain couples TRBV5-4 to TRBJ2-2, with 9 nucleotides matching TRBD1. The CDR3 runs to 15 residues. V gave up 3 bases and J gave up 5 bases; unmatched junction bases: 5. Germline CDR1 is SGHNT and CDR2 is YYREEE (reference sequence). This CDR3 is CASSWDREETGELFF. The DNA for the CDR3 is TGTGCCAGCAGCTGGGACAGGGAGGAAACCGGGGAGCTGTTTTTT.

This clone was seen a single time. The DNA for the CDR3 is TGCAGCGTTGAAGATACAGGCACAGATACGCAGTATTTT. Amino acid sequence: CSVEDTGTDTQYF. This chain uses TRBV29-1 with TRBJ2-3; unclear D gene. This CDR3 is 13 amino acids long. Trimming shortened V by 0 bases and J by 1 base, and 5 bases separated the two germline ends. Germline V gene data show CDR1 as SQVTM and CDR2 as ANQGSEA.

The chain employs TRBV6-5 and TRBJ1-2, with 7 bases lining up with TRBD1. V was clipped by 7 bases and J by 8 bases; unmatched bases: 7. The germline CDR1 and CDR2 sequences are MNHEY and SVGAGI. The CDR3 is made up of 12 amino acids. The CDR3 is CASTRQGWGYTF. CDR3 nucleotide sequence: TGTGCCAGCACCCGACAGGGCTGGGGCTACACCTTC.

This chain links TRBV18 with TRBJ2-1; TRBD1 aligns across 8 bases. The CDR3 spans 14 residues. Germline lookup yields CDR1 KGHSH and CDR2 LQKENI. Trimming removed 5 bases from V and 8 bases from J; junction bases left unmatched: 8. In DNA form, the CDR3 reads TGTGCCAGCTCAGGGTGGACAGGGCCCTATGAGCAGTTCTTC. Protein sequence: CASSGWTGPYEQFF. The complete variable domain, with remaining parts taken from reference TRBV18 and TRBJ2-1, reads NAGVMQNPRHLVRRRGQEARLRCSPMKGHSHVYWYRQLPEEGLKFMVYLQKENIIDESGMPKERFSAEFPKEGPSILRIQQVVRGDSAAYFCASSGWTGPYEQFFGPGTRLTVL.

The chain uses TRBV12-5 and TRBJ2-1, with a possible D match to TRBD1 (6 bases). Germline CDR1 and CDR2: LGHNT and FRNRAP. The V end lost 7 bases, the J end lost 5 bases, and 12 bases lay between the germline ends. The CDR3 spans 13 residues. CDR3 DNA sequence: TGTGCTAGTGCCCAGGGGTTCAACAATGAGCAGTTCTTC. Encoded protein: CASAQGFNNEQFF.

The chain joins TRBV28 to TRBJ1-1, with D tentatively TRBD1 (6 bases). There are 16 residues in the CDR3. CDR1 is MDHEN and CDR2 is SYDVKM in the germline V gene. V shed 3 bases and J shed 5 bases, with 19 bases lying between them. Here the CDR3 reads CASSFSGRGARTEAFF. For the CDR3, the DNA is TGTGCCAGCAGTTTCTCCGGGAGGGGGGCGCGTACTGAAGCTTTCTTT.

This rearrangement joins TRBV7-6 to TRBJ1-1; no definite D call. This CDR3 is 13 amino acids long. The V end was cut by 1 base, the J end by 2 bases, with 5 bases between. CDR1 is SGHVS, CDR2 FNYEAQ, per germline. Here the CDR3 reads CASSLGRNTEAFF. CDR3 nucleotide sequence: TGTGCCAGCAGCTTAGGCAGAAACACTGAAGCTTTCTTT. The full variable domain, its missing parts supplied by reference TRBV7-6 and TRBJ1-1, is GAGVSQSPRYKVTKRGQDVALRCDPISGHVSLYWYRQALGQGPEFLTYFNYEAQQDKSGLPNDRFSAERPEGSISTLTIQRTEQRDSAMYRCASSLGRNTEAFFGQGTRLTVV.

V and J are TRBV28 and TRBJ1-5; the D gene is possibly TRBD1 (6 bases). The V and J ends lost 6 bases and 5 bases respectively, with 17 bases between them. The germline V gene encodes CDR1 MDHEN and CDR2 SYDVKM. The CDR3 totals 15 residues. The CDR3 loop is CASRRPGAGDQPQHF. The DNA for the CDR3 is TGTGCCAGCAGGCGGCCAGGGGCCGGAGATCAGCCCCAGCATTTT.

The J gene is TRBJ2-7, the V gene TRBV23-1; TRBD1 might be the D (6 bases). TRBV23-1 is recorded as an ORF, its role being uncertain. V was cut by 8 bases and J by 2 bases, with 13 bases left in between. The length of the CDR3 is 13 residues. This CDR3 is CASRDTITYEQYF. DNA of the CDR3: TGCGCCAGCCGGGACACCATTACCTACGAGCAGTACTTC.